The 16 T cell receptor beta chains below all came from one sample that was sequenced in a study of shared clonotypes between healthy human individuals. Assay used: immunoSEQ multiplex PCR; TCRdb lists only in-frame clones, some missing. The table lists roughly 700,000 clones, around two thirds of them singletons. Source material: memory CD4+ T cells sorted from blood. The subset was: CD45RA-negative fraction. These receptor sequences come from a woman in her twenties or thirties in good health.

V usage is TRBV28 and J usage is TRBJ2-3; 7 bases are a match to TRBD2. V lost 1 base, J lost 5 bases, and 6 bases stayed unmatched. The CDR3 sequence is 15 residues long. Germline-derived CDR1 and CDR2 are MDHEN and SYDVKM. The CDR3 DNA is TGTGCCAGCAGTTTATCAGGTGCGGGAGAAGATACGCAGTATTTT. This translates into CASSLSGAGEDTQYF.

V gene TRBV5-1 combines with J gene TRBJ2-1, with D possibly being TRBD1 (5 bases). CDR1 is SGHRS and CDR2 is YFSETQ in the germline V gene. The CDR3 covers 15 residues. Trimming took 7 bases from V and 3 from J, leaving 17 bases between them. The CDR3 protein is CASGDSSIGYNEQFF. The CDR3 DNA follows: TGCGCCAGCGGTGACAGTAGTATAGGCTACAATGAGCAGTTCTTC.

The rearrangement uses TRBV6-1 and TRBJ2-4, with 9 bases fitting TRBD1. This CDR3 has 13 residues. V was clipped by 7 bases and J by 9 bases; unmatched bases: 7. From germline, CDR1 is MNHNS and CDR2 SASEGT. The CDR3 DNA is TGTGCCAGCAACCAACAGGGGGCTGGCATTCAGTACTTC. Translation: CASNQQGAGIQYF.

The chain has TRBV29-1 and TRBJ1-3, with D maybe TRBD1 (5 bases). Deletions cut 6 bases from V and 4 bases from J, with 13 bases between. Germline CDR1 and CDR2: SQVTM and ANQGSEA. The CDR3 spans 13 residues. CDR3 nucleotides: TGCAGCGTGACGGGGGGGTCGGGAAACACCATATATTTT. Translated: CSVTGGSGNTIYF.

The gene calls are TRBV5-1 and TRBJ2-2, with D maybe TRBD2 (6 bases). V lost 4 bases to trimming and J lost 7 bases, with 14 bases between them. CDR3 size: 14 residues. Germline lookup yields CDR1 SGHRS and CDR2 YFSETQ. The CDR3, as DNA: TGCGCCAGCAGCCCTGGAGGGGACCACGGGGAGCTGTTTTTT. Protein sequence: CASSPGGDHGELFF.

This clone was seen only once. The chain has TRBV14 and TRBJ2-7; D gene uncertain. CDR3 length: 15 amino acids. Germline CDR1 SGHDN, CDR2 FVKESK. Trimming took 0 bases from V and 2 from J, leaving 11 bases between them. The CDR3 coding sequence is TGTGCCAGCAGCCAAGATTGGTCCACAGCCTACGAGCAGTACTTC. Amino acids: CASSQDWSTAYEQYF.

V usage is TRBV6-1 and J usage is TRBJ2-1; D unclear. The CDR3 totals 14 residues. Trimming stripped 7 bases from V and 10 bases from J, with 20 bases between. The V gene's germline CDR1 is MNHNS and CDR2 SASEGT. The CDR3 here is CASNRAPLLGEQFF. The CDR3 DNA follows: TGTGCCAGCAACCGAGCCCCGCTCTTGGGCGAGCAGTTCTTC.

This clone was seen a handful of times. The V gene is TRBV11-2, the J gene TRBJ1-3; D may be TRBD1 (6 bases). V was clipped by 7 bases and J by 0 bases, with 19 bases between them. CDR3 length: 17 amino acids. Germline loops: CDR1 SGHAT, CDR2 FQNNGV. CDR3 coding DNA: TGTGCCAGCACCCCGCGCCAGGGGCGAAGCTCTGGAAACACCATATATTTT. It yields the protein CASTPRQGRSSGNTIYF.

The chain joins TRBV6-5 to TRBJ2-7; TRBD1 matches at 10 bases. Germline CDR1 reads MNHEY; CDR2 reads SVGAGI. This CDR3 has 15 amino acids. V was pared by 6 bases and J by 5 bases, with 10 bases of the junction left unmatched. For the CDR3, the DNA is TGTGCCAGCAGCCGCCGGGACAGGGGATACGACGAGCAGTACTTC. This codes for CASSRRDRGYDEQYF.

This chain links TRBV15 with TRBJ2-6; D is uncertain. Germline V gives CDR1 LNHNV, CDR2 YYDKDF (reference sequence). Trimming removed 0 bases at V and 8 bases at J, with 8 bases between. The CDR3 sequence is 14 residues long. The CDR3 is CATSRDWATNVLTF. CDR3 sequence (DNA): TGTGCCACCAGCAGAGATTGGGCGACCAACGTCCTGACTTTC.

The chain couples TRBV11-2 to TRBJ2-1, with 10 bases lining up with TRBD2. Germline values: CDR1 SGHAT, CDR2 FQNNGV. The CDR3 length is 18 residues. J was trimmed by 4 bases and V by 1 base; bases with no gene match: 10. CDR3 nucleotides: TGTGCCAGCAGCTTAGCTTATACCGGGACTAGCGAATACAATGAGCAGTTCTTC. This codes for CASSLAYTGTSEYNEQFF.

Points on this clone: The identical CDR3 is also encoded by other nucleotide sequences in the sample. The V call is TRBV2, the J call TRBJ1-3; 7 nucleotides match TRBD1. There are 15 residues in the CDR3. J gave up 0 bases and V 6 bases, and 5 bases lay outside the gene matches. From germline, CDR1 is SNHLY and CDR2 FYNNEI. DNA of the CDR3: TGTGCCAGCAGGGGACAGCCTAGCTCTGGAAACACCATATATTTT. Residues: CASRGQPSSGNTIYF.

The CDR3, as DNA: TGTGCCAGCAGTTCGCTAGCGGCCAAAAACATTCAGTACTTC. Its translation: CASSSLAAKNIQYF. V gene TRBV27 combines with J gene TRBJ2-4; D possibly corresponds to TRBD2 (6 bases). Germline CDR1 is MNHEY and CDR2 is SMNVEV (reference sequence). V was cut by 4 bases and J by 1 base, with 8 bases left in between. The CDR3 extends over 14 amino acids.

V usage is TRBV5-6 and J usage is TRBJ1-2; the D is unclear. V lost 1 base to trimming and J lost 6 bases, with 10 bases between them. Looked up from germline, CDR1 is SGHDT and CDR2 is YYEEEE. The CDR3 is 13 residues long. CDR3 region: CASSLSGMDGYTF. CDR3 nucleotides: TGTGCCAGCAGCTTGTCGGGTATGGATGGCTACACCTTC.

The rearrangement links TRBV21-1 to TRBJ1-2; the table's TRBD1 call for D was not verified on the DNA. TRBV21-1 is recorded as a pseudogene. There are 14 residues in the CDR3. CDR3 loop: CASSTRFGNYGYTF. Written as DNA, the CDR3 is TGTGCCAGCAGCACCAGGTTTGGTAACTATGGCTACACCTTC.

The CDR3 DNA reads TGTGCCAGCAACAGGGGGAATGAAAAACTGTTTTTT. It is translated as CASNRGNEKLFF. The gene calls are TRBV2 and TRBJ1-4; 8 positions match TRBD1. Germline V CDR1 and CDR2: SNHLY, FYNNEI. The CDR3 extends over 12 amino acids. V lost 7 bases, J lost 5 bases, and 0 bases stayed unmatched.